This TCR beta chain was captured in a study of T cell changes during pregnancy in multiple sclerosis. This table comes from immunoSEQ multiplex PCR, and its TCRdb copy is limited to in-frame clones, with some not included. Among tens of thousands of clones listed, 85% to 95% were seen once. This CDR3 comprises 16 residues. The germline V gene has CDR1 ENHRY and CDR2 SYGVKD. V gave up 6 bases and J gave up 0 bases; unmatched junction bases: 9. This clonotype originated in a female donor with multiple sclerosis, enrolled in a pregnancy study. This rearrangement joins TRBV10-3 to TRBJ2-3, with 7 bases matching TRBD1. Sample: peripheral blood, taken before pregnancy. CDR3 sequence (DNA): TGTGCCATCAGCCCTCGGGAAGGGGGCAGCACAGATACGCAGTATTTT. Amino acids: CAISPREGGSTDTQYF.